A selection of T cell receptor beta chains follows, all from one sample in a study of blood T cell repertoires in COVID-19. Generated by immunoSEQ multiplex PCR, the TCRdb table keeps only in-frame clones and is missing some. Among roughly 60,000 clones listed, roughly 90% were seen once. Source material: peripheral blood. Receptors were obtained from a man aged 60 to 69 with active COVID-19. Each CDR3 is given with its conserved first and last residue. A D gene is named only where the DNA matches it firmly. Only some rows state a clone size, as once, few, many or a class for expanded clones.

j_call: TRBJ1-3
clone_size: .
d_call: .
v_call: TRBV27
cdr3_nt: TGTGCCAGCAGTCCAGACTACACAAACACCATATATTTT
cdr3_aa: CASSPDYTNTIYF

j_call: TRBJ2-1
clone_size: .
d_call: TRBD1
v_call: TRBV5-1
cdr3_nt: TGCGCCAGCAGCTTGGATAAGGGGGCGGTTTCCTACAATGAGCAGTTCTTC
cdr3_aa: CASSLDKGAVSYNEQFF

j_call: TRBJ2-1
clone_size: .
d_call: TRBD2
v_call: TRBV5-6
cdr3_nt: TGTGCCAGCAGCCCCGCTAGCGGGGACAATGAGCAGTTCTTC
cdr3_aa: CASSPASGDNEQFF

j_call: TRBJ1-1
clone_size: .
d_call: .
v_call: TRBV3-1/TRBV3-2
cdr3_nt: TGTGCCAGCAGCCAAGTTGCGGGGAGCACTGAAGCTTTCTTT
cdr3_aa: CASSQVAGSTEAFF

j_call: TRBJ2-7
clone_size: once
d_call: .
v_call: TRBV21-1
cdr3_nt: TGTGCCAGCAGCCCAAGGGGGACAGGTCGCCACGAGCAGTACTTC
cdr3_aa: CASSPRGTGRHEQYF

j_call: TRBJ2-3
clone_size: .
d_call: .
v_call: TRBV4-1
cdr3_nt: TGCGCCAGCAGCCTTCACAGGCGGGAAGATACGCAGTATTTT
cdr3_aa: CASSLHRREDTQYF

j_call: TRBJ2-6
clone_size: .
d_call: TRBD1
v_call: TRBV11-2
cdr3_nt: TGTGCCAGCAGCTCCTTAGTGCACAGGGGGCGCCAAGGGGCCAACGTCCTGACTTTC
cdr3_aa: CASSSLVHRGRQGANVLTF

j_call: TRBJ2-1
clone_size: once
d_call: TRBD2
v_call: TRBV14
cdr3_nt: TGTGCCAGCAGCCGGGGGGGGTCGAATGAGCAGTTCTTC
cdr3_aa: CASSRGGSNEQFF

j_call: TRBJ2-7
clone_size: .
d_call: .
v_call: TRBV2
cdr3_nt: TGTGCCAGCAGGGGGCTCAGCTCCTACGAGCAGTACTTC
cdr3_aa: CASRGLSSYEQYF

j_call: TRBJ2-5
clone_size: .
d_call: TRBD1
v_call: TRBV9
cdr3_nt: TGTGCCAGCAGCGCAGACCCAGGGGGCCGAAAGACCCAGTACTTC
cdr3_aa: CASSADPGGRKTQYF

j_call: TRBJ2-1
clone_size: .
d_call: TRBD2
v_call: TRBV7-8
cdr3_nt: TGTGCCAGCAGCTTAAGCGGACTAGCGGACAATGAGCAGTTCTTC
cdr3_aa: CASSLSGLADNEQFF

j_call: TRBJ2-7
clone_size: .
d_call: .
v_call: TRBV6-2/TRBV6-3
cdr3_nt: TGTGCCAGCAGTTACACTTACAGGGAGCAGTACTTC
cdr3_aa: CASSYTYREQYF

j_call: TRBJ2-7
clone_size: .
d_call: .
v_call: TRBV10-3
cdr3_nt: TGTGCCATCAGACCAGCTAGCTCCCTCGAGCAGTACTTC
cdr3_aa: CAIRPASSLEQYF

j_call: TRBJ2-1
clone_size: .
d_call: TRBD2
v_call: TRBV3-1/TRBV3-2
cdr3_nt: TGTGCCAGCACACTAGCGGGAGGGGAAAATGAGCAGTTCTTC
cdr3_aa: CASTLAGGENEQFF

j_call: TRBJ2-2
clone_size: .
d_call: .
v_call: TRBV27
cdr3_nt: TGTGCCAGCAGTTACAGTCCCGGGACTGATGTCACCGGGGAGCTGTTTTTT
cdr3_aa: CASSYSPGTDVTGELFF

j_call: TRBJ2-5
clone_size: once
d_call: .
v_call: TRBV30
cdr3_nt: TGTGCCTGGAGCCAACAGGGACAAGAGACCCAGTACTTC
cdr3_aa: CAWSQQGQETQYF

j_call: TRBJ2-1
clone_size: .
d_call: TRBD2
v_call: TRBV7-9
cdr3_nt: TGTGCCAGCAGCTTCCGACTAGCGGGACCCAACAATGAGCAGTTCTTC
cdr3_aa: CASSFRLAGPNNEQFF

j_call: TRBJ1-5
clone_size: .
d_call: .
v_call: TRBV18
cdr3_nt: TGTGCCAGCTCACCAACGACAGGTGATCAGCCCCAGCATTTT
cdr3_aa: CASSPTTGDQPQHF

j_call: TRBJ2-1
clone_size: .
d_call: .
v_call: TRBV27
cdr3_nt: TGTGCCAGCAGAGAGCGGCACAATGAGCAGTTCTTC
cdr3_aa: CASRERHNEQFF

j_call: TRBJ2-3
clone_size: .
d_call: .
v_call: TRBV27
cdr3_nt: TGTGCCAGCAGCCAGAGCACAGATACGCAGTATTTT
cdr3_aa: CASSQSTDTQYF

j_call: TRBJ1-5
clone_size: .
d_call: .
v_call: TRBV7-9
cdr3_nt: TGTGCCAGCAGCCCGGGAGGCAATCAGCCCCAGCATTTT
cdr3_aa: CASSPGGNQPQHF

j_call: TRBJ2-2
clone_size: .
d_call: .
v_call: TRBV4-1
cdr3_nt: TGCGCCAGCAGCCACGCGGGACTGAACACCGGGGAGCTGTTTTTT
cdr3_aa: CASSHAGLNTGELFF

j_call: TRBJ2-7
clone_size: few
d_call: TRBD2
v_call: TRBV6-7
cdr3_nt: TGTGCCAGCAGTCCCCGCGCTAGCGGGAGGGCCTACGAGCAGTACTTC
cdr3_aa: CASSPRASGRAYEQYF

j_call: TRBJ2-3
clone_size: .
d_call: TRBD2
v_call: TRBV6-7
cdr3_nt: TGTGCCAGCATCCCGGGACTAGCGAGGGAGGATACGCAGTATTTT
cdr3_aa: CASIPGLAREDTQYF

j_call: TRBJ2-1
clone_size: .
d_call: .
v_call: TRBV5-1
cdr3_nt: TGCGCCAGCAGCTTTGAACAGTCTCATGAGCAGTTCTTC
cdr3_aa: CASSFEQSHEQFF

j_call: TRBJ2-7
clone_size: once
d_call: .
v_call: TRBV27
cdr3_nt: TGTGCCAGCAGTTTAACAGGTCCTGCCTACGAGCAGTACTTC
cdr3_aa: CASSLTGPAYEQYF

j_call: TRBJ1-1
clone_size: .
d_call: .
v_call: TRBV27
cdr3_nt: TGTGCCAGCAGCGTTAGGGGGACCACTGAAGCTTTCTTT
cdr3_aa: CASSVRGTTEAFF

j_call: TRBJ1-2
clone_size: .
d_call: .
v_call: TRBV12-3/TRBV12-4
cdr3_nt: TGTGCCAGCAGCTCCGGGACTACCTATGGCTACACCTTC
cdr3_aa: CASSSGTTYGYTF

j_call: TRBJ1-2
clone_size: .
d_call: .
v_call: TRBV3-1/TRBV3-2
cdr3_nt: TGTGCCAGCAGCCAAGGGGTAAACAGTAGATCCGGCTACACCTTC
cdr3_aa: CASSQGVNSRSGYTF

j_call: TRBJ2-3
clone_size: .
d_call: TRBD2
v_call: TRBV5-1
cdr3_nt: TGCGCCAGCAGCGGGGGACTAGAGATAGATACGCAGTATTTT
cdr3_aa: CASSGGLEIDTQYF

j_call: TRBJ2-5
clone_size: .
d_call: TRBD1
v_call: TRBV27
cdr3_nt: TGTGCCAGCAGTTTAGAGGGGGCCCAAGAGACCCAGTACTTC
cdr3_aa: CASSLEGAQETQYF

j_call: TRBJ2-2
clone_size: .
d_call: TRBD1
v_call: TRBV5-4
cdr3_nt: TGTGCCAGCAGCCGAGGGACAGGGGGTAGGGGGGAGCTGTTTTTT
cdr3_aa: CASSRGTGGRGELFF

j_call: TRBJ2-7
clone_size: .
d_call: .
v_call: TRBV12-3/TRBV12-4
cdr3_nt: TGTGCCAGCAGTTTACTCGACGAGCAGTACTTC
cdr3_aa: CASSLLDEQYF

j_call: TRBJ2-7
clone_size: .
d_call: .
v_call: TRBV5-4
cdr3_nt: TGTGCCAGCAGCTTGGAGGGTGGCAGGGGCGAGCAGTACTTC
cdr3_aa: CASSLEGGRGEQYF

j_call: TRBJ1-2
clone_size: .
d_call: .
v_call: TRBV20-1
cdr3_nt: TGCAGTGCTAGAGGCAGGGAAGGCTACACCTTC
cdr3_aa: CSARGREGYTF

j_call: TRBJ2-3
clone_size: once
d_call: .
v_call: TRBV18
cdr3_nt: TGTGCCAGCTCACCGTCAGGGGCGGCAGATACGCAGTATTTT
cdr3_aa: CASSPSGAADTQYF

j_call: TRBJ1-4
clone_size: once
d_call: .
v_call: TRBV21-1
cdr3_nt: TGTGCCGGGAGGACAGGGGGCTTAGTATGGACTAATGAAAAACTGTTTTTT
cdr3_aa: CAGRTGGLVWTNEKLFF

j_call: TRBJ1-5
clone_size: few
d_call: TRBD1
v_call: TRBV19
cdr3_nt: TGTGCCAGTAGTAGGGGTCAGGGGGCAGGTCAGCCCCAGCATTTT
cdr3_aa: CASSRGQGAGQPQHF

j_call: TRBJ2-3
clone_size: .
d_call: TRBD2
v_call: TRBV11-2
cdr3_nt: TGTGCCAGCAGCTTAGATAGCGGGGACGTAGCTAGCACAGATACGCAGTATTTT
cdr3_aa: CASSLDSGDVASTDTQYF

j_call: TRBJ2-1
clone_size: .
d_call: .
v_call: TRBV27
cdr3_nt: TGTGCCAGCAGTTTAGATAGATACAATGAGCAGTTCTTC
cdr3_aa: CASSLDRYNEQFF

j_call: TRBJ2-1
clone_size: .
d_call: TRBD2
v_call: TRBV5-1
cdr3_nt: TGCGCCAGCAGCCCGTCTCTAGCGGGAGGCCTCCCCAATGAGCAGTTCTTC
cdr3_aa: CASSPSLAGGLPNEQFF

j_call: TRBJ2-7
clone_size: once
d_call: TRBD2
v_call: TRBV4-2
cdr3_nt: TGTGCCAGCAGCCAAGCAGTAGCGGGAGGCCCCCACGAGCAGTACTTC
cdr3_aa: CASSQAVAGGPHEQYF

j_call: TRBJ1-1
clone_size: few
d_call: TRBD1
v_call: TRBV7-3
cdr3_nt: TGTGCCAGCAGCTTAAAGGCAGGGGGCAATACTGAAGCTTTCTTT
cdr3_aa: CASSLKAGGNTEAFF

j_call: TRBJ2-7
clone_size: .
d_call: TRBD1
v_call: TRBV2
cdr3_nt: TGTGCCAGCAGTGATCATAATCCCGGGACAGCCTACGAGCAGTACTTC
cdr3_aa: CASSDHNPGTAYEQYF

j_call: TRBJ1-1
clone_size: once
d_call: TRBD1
v_call: TRBV3-1/TRBV3-2
cdr3_nt: TGTGCCACCGAGGGGGCTGGCACTGAAGCTTTCTTT
cdr3_aa: CATEGAGTEAFF

j_call: TRBJ2-3
clone_size: .
d_call: TRBD2
v_call: TRBV2
cdr3_nt: TGTGCCAGCAGGGGACTAGCGGGAGAGGGAGATACGCAGTATTTT
cdr3_aa: CASRGLAGEGDTQYF

j_call: TRBJ1-1
clone_size: .
d_call: .
v_call: TRBV10-2
cdr3_nt: TGCGCCAGCAGTGAGATGACAGGGAACACTGAAGCTTTCTTT
cdr3_aa: CASSEMTGNTEAFF

j_call: TRBJ1-1
clone_size: few
d_call: .
v_call: TRBV2
cdr3_nt: TGTGCCAGCAGTGTACAGGGCGCTAACACTGAAGCTTTCTTT
cdr3_aa: CASSVQGANTEAFF

j_call: TRBJ2-5
clone_size: .
d_call: TRBD2
v_call: TRBV12-3/TRBV12-4
cdr3_nt: TGTGCCAGCAGTCCGACTAGCTTTGAGACCCAGTACTTC
cdr3_aa: CASSPTSFETQYF

j_call: TRBJ2-1
clone_size: .
d_call: .
v_call: TRBV4-1
cdr3_nt: TGCGCCAGCAGCCAAGCAAACACCGAGCAGTTCTTC
cdr3_aa: CASSQANTEQFF

j_call: TRBJ2-5
clone_size: .
d_call: .
v_call: TRBV5-1
cdr3_nt: TGCGCCAGCAGAGAGGGTGCCAAAGAGACCCAGTACTTC
cdr3_aa: CASREGAKETQYF

j_call: TRBJ1-2
clone_size: .
d_call: TRBD1
v_call: TRBV7-2
cdr3_nt: TGTGCCAGCAGCTTAGGCACAGGGGACTATGGCTACACCTTC
cdr3_aa: CASSLGTGDYGYTF

j_call: TRBJ2-7
clone_size: .
d_call: .
v_call: TRBV9
cdr3_nt: TGTGCCAGCAGCGTAGGCAGAGCGGTGAGCTCCTACGAGCAGTACTTC
cdr3_aa: CASSVGRAVSSYEQYF

j_call: TRBJ2-2
clone_size: .
d_call: TRBD2
v_call: TRBV24-1
cdr3_nt: TGTGCCACCAGGAGGTGGGGGGGGACCGGGGAGCTGTTTTTT
cdr3_aa: CATRRWGGTGELFF

j_call: TRBJ2-3
clone_size: .
d_call: .
v_call: TRBV24-1
cdr3_nt: TGTGCCACCAGTGATACAGGGAGCACAGATACGCAGTATTTT
cdr3_aa: CATSDTGSTDTQYF